This TCR beta chain was captured in a study of cytomegalovirus exposure and HLA in healthy donors (dated by TCRdb to the late 2010s). Study-level background: An earlier analysis of approximately 640 of the donors reported roughly 300 Gb of sequence data and 100 million to 130 million unique TCR beta sequences from roughly 200 million T cells. A later genetic analysis used genome-wide SNP genotypes for about 60% of the roughly 670 donors, treating that subset as a discovery cohort. The T cell repertoires of 670 or so subjects were profiled by immunosequencing and related to cytomegalovirus serostatus. To decide whether each TCR beta V gene segment behaved as functional or pseudogenic, an earlier analysis of several hundred of the donors relied on high-throughput TCR beta sequencing. In the later analysis, no new phenotypic data were used to find candidate immune exposures; instead, reliance was placed on TCR beta sequences and their occurrence across donors. Roughly 5 DR-DQ haplotypes were handled as single units for association and clustering, since linkage in the cohort was strong. The aim of the study was to test whether cataloging public T cell receptors could identify signatures of past pathogen exposure. Among about 370 genotyped donors of the cohort, an average of around 250,000 unique TCR beta nucleotide sequences was sequenced per donor, of which about 18% were non-productive. In a later analysis, previously published TCR beta repertoires from 550 to 750 donors were re-analyzed and high-resolution HLA genotyping was added so that TCR occurrence patterns could be studied. In addition to the first cohort of around 670 subjects, a separate validation cohort of 120 different subjects was used. The study combined high-throughput TCR immunosequencing, statistical association of individual TCRs with disease status, and machine learning to predict cytomegalovirus infection status. Donor age, sex, ethnicity and CMV serostatus were compiled alongside the repertoire data. Every repertoire in the discovery cohort had been generated on one and the same sequencing platform. HLA typing included class I and class II loci at four-digit resolution. About 300 gigabases of sequencing data and tens of millions of unique TCR sequences were included in an early release covering about 600 HLA-typed donors. Typing coverage differed by locus: A, B, C, DRB1 and DQB1 were typed in roughly 620-630 donors, DQA1 in 500 to 550, DPA1 in around 580, and DPB1 in 450 to 480. Of the roughly 430 genotyped donors, roughly 80% fell in the genetic ancestry cluster associated with self-reported Caucasian donors. What the authors observed across the whole study: Linkage disequilibrium might explain the correlated functional status among segregating V segments, but an unknown experimental factor could not be ruled out. Because the 87-base-pair reads could not distinguish some IMGT-functional V segments, including TRBV6-2 and TRBV6-3, those segments were excluded. A further reported finding was that TCR beta sequences accurately predicted the HLA-A and HLA-B alleles for most subjects in the first cohort. Several of the top co-occurrence clusters appeared to be linked to parvovirus B19, influenza, CMV and Epstein-Barr virus, according to a later analysis. This cohort had only TCR beta chains sequenced, and the lack of alpha or paired-chain data limited which features could be detected. In a later analysis, the rate of TCR association differed among HLA loci, with DRB1 alleles having the most associated TCRs and HLA-C alleles having the fewest. In an earlier analysis of around 500 of the donors, most TCR beta V segments appeared in productive rearrangements about 87% or about 30% of the time, broadly matching IMGT annotations. Strong co-occurrence of HLA alleles, especially DR and DQ, made assigning TCR associations to individual alleles difficult. A later analysis found that most CMV-associated TCR beta chains appeared HLA-restricted, with HLA associations seemingly driven largely by CMV exposure. In vitro tests confirmed that three of the cytomegalovirus-associated TCR beta chains recognize cytomegalovirus antigens. In a later analysis, 16,951 TCR beta sequences were associated with specific HLA alleles at a false discovery rate of 0.05. According to the authors, the approach could potentially be generalized to other disease states and immunological phenotypes. The earlier analysis of approximately 590 of the donors excluded 15 to 20 rarely observed V segments, including chromosome 9 orphons, because counts were too low. In both the original and validation cohorts, the classifier was reported to diagnose cytomegalovirus status with high specificity and sensitivity. A total of 150 to 200 TCR beta chains were listed by the study as associated with cytomegalovirus. V-gene and J-gene trimming of TCR beta chains was associated with a missense DCLRE1C variant in a later genetic analysis, and the association was replicated in an independent cohort. According to a later genetic analysis, donors in an Asian-associated ancestry cluster had fewer N-insertions in productive TCRs than the approximately 630-donor mean. While some public TCRs were present in many individuals, most TCR sequences turned up only very rarely across donors. Roughly uniform sequencing depth across donors was assumed in presence/absence analyses, although this assumption may not hold. The sequencing pipeline was judged likely to have produced a cluster of highly shared sequence variants as a technical artifact. Because HLA typing was missing for some donors at each locus, association tests included only the typed subset. A later analysis found that HLA-associated TCR beta chains were more clonally expanded and had lower generation probabilities than equally common non-associated chains. The only immune exposure information available for the cohort was CMV serostatus.

Including the terminal cysteine and phenylalanine, the CDR3 comprises 13 residues. Only the CDR3 DNA stays, 39 bases, in frame from base 1. V is cut by 5 bases and J by 1 base, and the space between the germline ends is 8 bases. As encoded in the germline V gene (reference sequence), CDR1 is LNHDA while CDR2 is SQIVND. Library method: the immunoSEQ multiplex PCR assay. For the multiplex PCR, a mixture combining 60 forward primers for TCR Vbeta segments and 13 reverse primers for TCR Jbeta segments was used. The CDR3 region of rearranged TCR beta genes was amplified from genomic DNA with a multiplex PCR assay. On the Illumina HiSeq System, the amplified TCR beta libraries were sequenced as 87-base-pair reads. For the original study's pipeline: A later analysis tallied about 77 million unique TCR beta chains across the 600 to 700 repertoires, and approximately 12 million of those chains were shared by two or more donors. To remove PCR and sequencing errors, raw reads were error-corrected and collapsed into unique sequences using a nearest-neighbor algorithm that merged closely related sequences. To assign V, D and J gene segments, CDR3 sequences were aligned to IMGT reference sequences. For a sequence to be retained, a match of at least six nucleotides to both a V gene segment and a J gene segment was required. Rearrangements were classified as productive when the CDR3 lacked stop codons and remained in frame with V and J, and all other rearrangements were classified as non-productive. CDR3 was defined according to IMGT convention as the region running from the second conserved V-encoded cysteine to the conserved J-encoded phenylalanine. In an earlier analysis of 500 to 650 of the donors, sequences lacking an unambiguous match to a single V gene segment were excluded. An earlier analysis of several hundred of the donors classified V segments as functional when productive rearrangements were above 56.7% and as segregating when the standard deviation between donors was above 5%. A statistical classification framework was built to diagnose cytomegalovirus status from the catalog of TCR beta chain sequences. In a later analysis, V and J genes were assigned by comparing TCR nucleotide sequences against IMGT/GENE-DB human TR gene sequences. Using the TCRdist pipeline, a later analysis assigned CDR3 sequences along with most-parsimonious VDJ recombination scenarios. In a later analysis, each TCR beta chain was defined by its CDR3 amino acid sequence together with its V-gene family, and reads lacking a unique V-gene family were excluded. As a way to deal with suspected cross-contamination and a sequencing artifact, a later analysis dropped roughly 600 nucleotide sequences that were highly shared and had low generation probability. In a later analysis, a clonal expansion index was calculated for each public chain from normalized within-repertoire ranks of inferred template counts. In a later analysis, generation probabilities were computed with a VDJ recombination model fitted to out-of-frame rearrangements, and the resulting probabilities were checked against IGoR. Hypergeometric tests were used in a later analysis to score TCR-TCR, TCR-HLA and TCR-CMV co-occurrence, with a repertoire-size bias correction applied to the TCR pairs. A later analysis estimated false discovery rates by permuting HLA or CMV assignments 20 times. A later analysis grouped co-occurring TCRs with DBSCAN, adding TCRdist sequence similarity when clustering within HLA-allele-positive subsets. Co-occurrence clustering excluded repertoires with fewer than 30,000 or more than 120,000 public chains, plus five with anomalous nucleotide sharing. The source is immuneACCESS, and TCRdb retained only in-frame sequences with V and J called. Part of the clones is not carried over; for the studies checked, unresolved V genes explain less than half of this, and the remainder is unexplained. Clone size and the V and J calls come from that table; the DNA yielded D and trimming. The table for this sample lists 31,000 or so clones. The top ten clonotypes cover around 4.9% of the sample.

A remark on this clone: It has no known antigen specificity.

The cohort comprised some 680 healthy bone marrow donors. All cohort members were sampled while nominally healthy, although unrecorded immune exposures were likely present. The donor tested CMV seronegative, placing the donor among the approximately 360 seronegative members of the cohort. A peripheral blood sample was provided by each donor, and peripheral blood mononuclear cells were used for TCR beta sequencing. Genomic DNA was extracted from the blood cell samples with the Qiagen DNeasy Blood Extraction Kit. The chain was built from TRBV19 and TRBJ1-1; the D gene identity is not certain. Sequenced sample: PBMCs. This clonotype was sampled from a female donor in good health and CMV-seronegative. The DNA sequence is as follows: TGTGCCAGTAGTGTCGGTGGGAACACTGAAGCTTTCTTT. Its protein reads: CASSVGGNTEAFF.